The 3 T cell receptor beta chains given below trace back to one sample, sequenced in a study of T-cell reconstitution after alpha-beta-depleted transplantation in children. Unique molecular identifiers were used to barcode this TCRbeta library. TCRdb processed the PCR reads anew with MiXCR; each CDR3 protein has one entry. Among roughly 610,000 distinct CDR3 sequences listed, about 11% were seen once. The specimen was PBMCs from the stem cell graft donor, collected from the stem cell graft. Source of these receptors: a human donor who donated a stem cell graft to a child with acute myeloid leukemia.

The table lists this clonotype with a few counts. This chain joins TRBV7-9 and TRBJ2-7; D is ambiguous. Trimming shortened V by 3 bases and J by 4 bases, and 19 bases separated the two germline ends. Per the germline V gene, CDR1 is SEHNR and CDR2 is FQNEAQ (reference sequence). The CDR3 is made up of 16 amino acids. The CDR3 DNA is TGTGCCAGCAGCTTGGATACGCAGGAGATTTTTTACGAGCAGTACTTC. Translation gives CASSLDTQEIFYEQYF.

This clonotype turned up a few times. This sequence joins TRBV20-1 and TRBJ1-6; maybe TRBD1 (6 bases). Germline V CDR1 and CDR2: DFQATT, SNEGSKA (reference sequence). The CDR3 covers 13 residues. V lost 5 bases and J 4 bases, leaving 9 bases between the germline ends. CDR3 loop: CSAFGQYNSPLHF. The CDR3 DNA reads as TGCAGTGCTTTCGGACAGTATAATTCACCCCTCCACTTT.

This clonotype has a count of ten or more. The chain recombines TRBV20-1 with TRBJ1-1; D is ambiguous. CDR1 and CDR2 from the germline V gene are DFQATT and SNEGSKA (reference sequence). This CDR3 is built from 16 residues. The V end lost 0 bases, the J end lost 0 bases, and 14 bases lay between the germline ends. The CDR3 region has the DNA TGCAGTGCTAGAGATAGGCACACCGCCCTGAACACTGAAGCTTTCTTT. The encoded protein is CSARDRHTALNTEAFF.